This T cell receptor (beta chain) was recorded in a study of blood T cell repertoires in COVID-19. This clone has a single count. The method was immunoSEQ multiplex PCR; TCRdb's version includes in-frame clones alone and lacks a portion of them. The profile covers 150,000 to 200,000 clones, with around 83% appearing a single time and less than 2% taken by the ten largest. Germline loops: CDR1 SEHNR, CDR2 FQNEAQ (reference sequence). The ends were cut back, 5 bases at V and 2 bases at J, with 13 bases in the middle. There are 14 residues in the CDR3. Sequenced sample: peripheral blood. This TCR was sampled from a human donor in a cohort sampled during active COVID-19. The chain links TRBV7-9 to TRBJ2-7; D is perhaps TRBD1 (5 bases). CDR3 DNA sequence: TGTGCCAGCAGCCCCGAAGACAGAGCCTACGAGCAGTACTTC. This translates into CASSPEDRAYEQYF. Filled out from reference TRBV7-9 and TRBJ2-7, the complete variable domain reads DTGVSQNPRHKITKRGQNVTFRCDPISEHNRLYWYRQTLGQGPEFLTYFQNEAQLEKSRLLSDRFSAERPKGSFSTLEIQRTEQGDSAMYLCASSPEDRAYEQYFGPGTRLTVT.